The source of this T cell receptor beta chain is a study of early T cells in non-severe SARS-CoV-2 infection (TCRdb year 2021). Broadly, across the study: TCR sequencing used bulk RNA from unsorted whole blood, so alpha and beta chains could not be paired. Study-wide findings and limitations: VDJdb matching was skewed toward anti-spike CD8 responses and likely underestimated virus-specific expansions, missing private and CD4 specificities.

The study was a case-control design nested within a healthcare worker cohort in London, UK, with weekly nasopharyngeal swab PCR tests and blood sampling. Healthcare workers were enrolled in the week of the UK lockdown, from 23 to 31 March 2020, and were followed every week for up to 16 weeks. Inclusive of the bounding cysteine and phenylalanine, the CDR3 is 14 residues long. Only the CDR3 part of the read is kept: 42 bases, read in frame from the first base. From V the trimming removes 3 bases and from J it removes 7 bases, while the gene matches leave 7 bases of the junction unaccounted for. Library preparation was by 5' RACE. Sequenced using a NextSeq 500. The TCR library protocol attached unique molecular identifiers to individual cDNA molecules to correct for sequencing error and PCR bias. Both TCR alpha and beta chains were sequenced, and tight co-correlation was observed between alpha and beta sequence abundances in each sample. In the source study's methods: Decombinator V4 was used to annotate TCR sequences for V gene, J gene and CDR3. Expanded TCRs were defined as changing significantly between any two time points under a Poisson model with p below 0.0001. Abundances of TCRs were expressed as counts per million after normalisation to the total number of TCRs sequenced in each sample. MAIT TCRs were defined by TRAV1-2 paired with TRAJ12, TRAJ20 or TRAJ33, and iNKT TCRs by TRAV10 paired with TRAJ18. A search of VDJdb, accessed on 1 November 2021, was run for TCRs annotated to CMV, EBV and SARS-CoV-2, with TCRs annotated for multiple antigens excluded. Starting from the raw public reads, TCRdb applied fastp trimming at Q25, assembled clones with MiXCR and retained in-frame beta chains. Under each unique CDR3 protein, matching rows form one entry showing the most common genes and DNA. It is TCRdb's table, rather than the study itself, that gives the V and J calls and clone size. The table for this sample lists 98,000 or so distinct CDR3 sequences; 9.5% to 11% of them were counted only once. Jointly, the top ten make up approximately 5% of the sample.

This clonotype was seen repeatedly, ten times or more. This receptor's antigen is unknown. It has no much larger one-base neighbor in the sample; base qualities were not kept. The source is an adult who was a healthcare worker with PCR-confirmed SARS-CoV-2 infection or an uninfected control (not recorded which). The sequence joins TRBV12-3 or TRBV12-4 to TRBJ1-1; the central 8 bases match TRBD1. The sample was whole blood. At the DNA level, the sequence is TGTGCCAGCAGTTTTCAGGGGGCTATTGGTGAAGCTTTCTTT. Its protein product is CASSFQGAIGEAFF.